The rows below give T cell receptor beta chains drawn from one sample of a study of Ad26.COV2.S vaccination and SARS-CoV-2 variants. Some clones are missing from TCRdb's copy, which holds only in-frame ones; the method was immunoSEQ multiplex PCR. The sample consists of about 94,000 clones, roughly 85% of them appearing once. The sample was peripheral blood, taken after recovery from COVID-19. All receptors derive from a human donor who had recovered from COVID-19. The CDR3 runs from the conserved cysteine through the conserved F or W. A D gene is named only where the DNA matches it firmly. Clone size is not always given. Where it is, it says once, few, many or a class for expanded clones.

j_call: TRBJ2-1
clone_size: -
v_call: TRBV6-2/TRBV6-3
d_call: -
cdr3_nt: TGTGCCAGCAGTTACTCGACTACGGGAGCCAATAGGGTTGAGCAGTTCTTC
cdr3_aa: CASSYSTTGANRVEQFF

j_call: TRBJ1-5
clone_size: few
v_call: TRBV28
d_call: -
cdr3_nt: TGTGCCAGCAGTTTATGGGACGAGGCACCTTCCAATCAGCCCCAGCATTTT
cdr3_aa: CASSLWDEAPSNQPQHF

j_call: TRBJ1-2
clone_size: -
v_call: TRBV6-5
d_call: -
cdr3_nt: TGTGCCAGCAGTTACGTGGTGGGCGCTGGTGGCTACACCTTC
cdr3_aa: CASSYVVGAGGYTF

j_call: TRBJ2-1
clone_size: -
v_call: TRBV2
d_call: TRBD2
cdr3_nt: TGTGCCAACAAACGGGAGGCCTACAATGAGCAGTTCTTC
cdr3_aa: CANKREAYNEQFF

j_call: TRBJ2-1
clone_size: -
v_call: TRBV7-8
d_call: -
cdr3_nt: TGTGCCAGCAGCCACGGACGCCTTGAGCAGTTCTTC
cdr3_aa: CASSHGRLEQFF

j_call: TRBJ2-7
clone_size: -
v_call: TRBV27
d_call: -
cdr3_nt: TGTGCCAGCAGTTTATCCGATGGCGAGCAGTACTTC
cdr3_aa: CASSLSDGEQYF

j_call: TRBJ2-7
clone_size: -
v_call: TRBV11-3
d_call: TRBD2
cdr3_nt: TGTGCCAGCAGCAAACGGGGGGACTTCAGTTACGAGCAGTACTTC
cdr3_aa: CASSKRGDFSYEQYF

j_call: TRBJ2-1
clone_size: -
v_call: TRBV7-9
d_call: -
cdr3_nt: TGTGCCAGCAGCGCGGAGTTGAGCTCCTACAATGAGCAGTTCTTC
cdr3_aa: CASSAELSSYNEQFF

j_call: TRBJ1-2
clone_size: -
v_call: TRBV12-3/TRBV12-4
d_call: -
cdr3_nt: TGTGCCAGCAGAGACACTGGCTATGGCTACACCTTC
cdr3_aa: CASRDTGYGYTF

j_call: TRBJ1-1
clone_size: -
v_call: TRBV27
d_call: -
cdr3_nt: TGTGCCAGCAGTTTGGGCCGGGGGGCAAGGAACACTGAAGCTTTCTTT
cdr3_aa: CASSLGRGARNTEAFF

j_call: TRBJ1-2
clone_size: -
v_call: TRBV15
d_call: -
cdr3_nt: TGTGCCACCAGCAAGAGTGCTCGGGGCTGGGACGGAAACTATGGCTACACCTTC
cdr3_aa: CATSKSARGWDGNYGYTF

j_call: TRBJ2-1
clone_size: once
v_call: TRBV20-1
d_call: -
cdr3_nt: TGCAGTGCAGGGCCGGATGAGCAGTTCTTC
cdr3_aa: CSAGPDEQFF

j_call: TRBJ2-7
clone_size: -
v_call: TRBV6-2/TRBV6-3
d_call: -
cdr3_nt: TGTGCCAGCAGTTATGACCGCTACGAGCAGTACTTC
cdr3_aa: CASSYDRYEQYF

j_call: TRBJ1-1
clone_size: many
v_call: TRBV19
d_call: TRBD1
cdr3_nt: TGTGCCAGTAGGACTCGGGGACAGGGCCTGAACACTGAAGCTTTCTTT
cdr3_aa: CASRTRGQGLNTEAFF

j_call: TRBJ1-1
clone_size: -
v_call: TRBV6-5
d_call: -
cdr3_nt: TGTGCCAGCAGTTCCACTGGAGGTAGGACTGAAGCTTTCTTT
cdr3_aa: CASSSTGGRTEAFF

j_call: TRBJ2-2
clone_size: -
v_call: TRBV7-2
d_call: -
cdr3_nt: TGTGCCAGCAGCACCCGAGGGCGGGGCGGCGGGGAGCTGTTTTTT
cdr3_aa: CASSTRGRGGGELFF

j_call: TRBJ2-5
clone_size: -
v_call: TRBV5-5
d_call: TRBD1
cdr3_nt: TGTGCCAGCAACGCCGGGACAGGGTACGGAGAGACCCAGTACTTC
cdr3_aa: CASNAGTGYGETQYF

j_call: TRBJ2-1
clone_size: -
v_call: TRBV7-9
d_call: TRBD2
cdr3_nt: TGTGCCAGCAGTTCCCGGACTAGCGGGAGCGGTGAGCAGTTCTTC
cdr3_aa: CASSSRTSGSGEQFF

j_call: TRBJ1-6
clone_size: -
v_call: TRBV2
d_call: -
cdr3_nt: TGTGCCAGCAGTGAAGTAGGCAGGGCTAATTCACCCCTCCACTTT
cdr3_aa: CASSEVGRANSPLHF

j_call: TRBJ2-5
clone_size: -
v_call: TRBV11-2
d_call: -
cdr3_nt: TGTGCCAGCAGCTTAGATCCAGGGAGGTGGGAGACCCAGTACTTC
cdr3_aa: CASSLDPGRWETQYF

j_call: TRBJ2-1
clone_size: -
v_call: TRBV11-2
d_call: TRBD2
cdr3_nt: TGTGCCAGCAGCGCGACTAGCGGGAGACCCCCTGGGAATGAGCAGTTCTTC
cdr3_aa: CASSATSGRPPGNEQFF

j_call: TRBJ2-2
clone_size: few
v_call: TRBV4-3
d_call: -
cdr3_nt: TGCGCCAGCAGCCCCCAACAACTGACAGCATTCACCGGGGAGCTGTTTTTT
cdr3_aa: CASSPQQLTAFTGELFF

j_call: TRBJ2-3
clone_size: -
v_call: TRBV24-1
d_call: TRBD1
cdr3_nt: TGTGCCACCAGCCAATTTAGGGACAGCTACACAGATACGCAGTATTTT
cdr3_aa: CATSQFRDSYTDTQYF

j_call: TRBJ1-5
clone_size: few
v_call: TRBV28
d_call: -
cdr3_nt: TGTGCCAGCAGTTTAGCCTGGAGGAATCAGCCCCAGCATTTT
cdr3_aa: CASSLAWRNQPQHF

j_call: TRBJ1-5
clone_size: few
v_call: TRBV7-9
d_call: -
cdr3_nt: TGTGCCAGCAGCTTTGCTGATCAGCCCCAGCATTTT
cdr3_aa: CASSFADQPQHF

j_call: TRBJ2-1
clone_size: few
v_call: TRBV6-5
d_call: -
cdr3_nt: TGTGCCAGCAGTTGGAGGACCAAAGACGATGAGCAGTTCTTC
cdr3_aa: CASSWRTKDDEQFF

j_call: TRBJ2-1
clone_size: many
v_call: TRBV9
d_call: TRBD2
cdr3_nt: TGTGCCAGCAGCGTAGCAGGGGACATCTTCGCACTAGCGGGAGCTACTACTGAGCAGTTCTTC
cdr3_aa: CASSVAGDIFALAGATTEQFF

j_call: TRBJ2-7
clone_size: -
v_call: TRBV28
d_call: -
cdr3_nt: TGTGCCAGCAGTTTCCAGAGGAGGGAGCAGTACTTC
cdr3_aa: CASSFQRREQYF